This T cell receptor (beta chain) was sequenced during a study of beta chain features in type 1 diabetes. Study as a whole: All samples together contributed 100 million to 120 million sorted cells for examination.

Whole-study findings and limits: Within patients, naive, central memory and Treg TCRB repertoires seemed more similar than within healthy donors. Insertion counts at VDJ junctions were lower in type 1 diabetes patients, who also showed more deletions there.

The sample holds a few counts of this clone. Its specificity is unknown. Other DNA sequences of this sample code for an identical CDR3. cDNA synthesis used the whole RNA isolate, giving expressed TCRB sequences. Average reads for naive, central memory and regulatory T cell samples were about 3.57 million. The repertoire was sequenced with immunoSEQ multiplex PCR; TCRdb's copy has only in-frame clones and lacks some. Here the sample spans under 400,000 clones, less than 20% being singletons. Between the trimmed V and J ends, which lost 6 bases and 0 bases, there was a span of 11 bases. The CDR3 covers 14 residues. Germline V lookup: CDR1 KGHSH, CDR2 LQKENI.

This chain links TRBV18 with TRBJ1-1; D uncertain. This TCR came from a young woman in good health. Material for sequencing was naive CD4+ T cells from blood. In DNA form, the CDR3 reads TGTGCCAGCTCTGGTGGAGGGATGAACACTGAAGCTTTCTTT. This sequence encodes CASSGGGMNTEAFF.